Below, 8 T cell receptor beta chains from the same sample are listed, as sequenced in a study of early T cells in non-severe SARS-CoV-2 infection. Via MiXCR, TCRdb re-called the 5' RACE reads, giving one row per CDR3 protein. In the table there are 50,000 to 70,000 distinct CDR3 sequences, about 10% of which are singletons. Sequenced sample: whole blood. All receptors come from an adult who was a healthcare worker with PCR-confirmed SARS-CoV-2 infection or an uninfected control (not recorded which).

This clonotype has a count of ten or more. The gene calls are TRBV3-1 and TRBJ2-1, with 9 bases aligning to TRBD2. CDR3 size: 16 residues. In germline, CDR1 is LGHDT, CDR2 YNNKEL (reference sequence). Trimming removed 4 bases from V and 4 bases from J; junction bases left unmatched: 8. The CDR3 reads CASSLRTTSGYNEQFF. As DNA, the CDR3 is TGTGCCAGCAGCCTACGGACTACTAGCGGGTACAATGAGCAGTTCTTC.

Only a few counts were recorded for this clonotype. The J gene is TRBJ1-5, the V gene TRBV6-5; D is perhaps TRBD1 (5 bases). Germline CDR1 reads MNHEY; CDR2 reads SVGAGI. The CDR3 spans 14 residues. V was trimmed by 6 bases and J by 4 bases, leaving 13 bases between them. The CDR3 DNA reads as TGTGCCAGCAGCGTGGACAAAGGGAATCAGCCCCAGCATTTT. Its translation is CASSVDKGNQPQHF.

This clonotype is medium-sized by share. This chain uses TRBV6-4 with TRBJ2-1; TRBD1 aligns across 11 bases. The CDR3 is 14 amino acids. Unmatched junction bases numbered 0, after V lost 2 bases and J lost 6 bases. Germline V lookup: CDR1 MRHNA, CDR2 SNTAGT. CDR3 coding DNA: TGTGCCAGCAGTGACGGGACAGGGGGCAATGAGCAGTTCTTC. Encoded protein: CASSDGTGGNEQFF.

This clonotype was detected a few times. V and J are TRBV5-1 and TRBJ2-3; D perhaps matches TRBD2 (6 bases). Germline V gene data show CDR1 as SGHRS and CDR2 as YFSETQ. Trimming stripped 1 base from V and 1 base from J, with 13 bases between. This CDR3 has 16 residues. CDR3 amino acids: CASSLSGGFGTDTQYF. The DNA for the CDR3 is TGCGCCAGCAGCTTGTCCGGGGGATTCGGCACAGATACGCAGTATTTT.

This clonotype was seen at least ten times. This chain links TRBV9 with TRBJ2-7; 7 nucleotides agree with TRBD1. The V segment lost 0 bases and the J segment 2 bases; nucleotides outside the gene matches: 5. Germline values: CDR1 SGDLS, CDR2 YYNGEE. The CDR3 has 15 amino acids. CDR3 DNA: TGTGCCAGCAGCGTAGGGGACAGAAACCCCTACGAGCAGTACTTC. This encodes CASSVGDRNPYEQYF.

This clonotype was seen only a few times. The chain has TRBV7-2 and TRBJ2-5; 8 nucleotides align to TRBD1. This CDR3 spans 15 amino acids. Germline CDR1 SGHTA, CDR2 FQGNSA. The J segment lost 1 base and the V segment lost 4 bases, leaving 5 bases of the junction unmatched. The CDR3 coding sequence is TGTGCCAGCAGCTCCCAGGGACAGGCCCAAGAGACCCAGTACTTC. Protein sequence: CASSSQGQAQETQYF.

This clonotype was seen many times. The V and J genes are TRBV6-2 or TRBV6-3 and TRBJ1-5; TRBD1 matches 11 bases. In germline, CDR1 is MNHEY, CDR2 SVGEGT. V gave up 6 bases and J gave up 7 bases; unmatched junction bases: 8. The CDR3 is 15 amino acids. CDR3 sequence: CASRPRTGGTQPQHF. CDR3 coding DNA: TGTGCCAGCAGGCCCCGGACAGGGGGCACCCAGCCCCAGCATTTT.

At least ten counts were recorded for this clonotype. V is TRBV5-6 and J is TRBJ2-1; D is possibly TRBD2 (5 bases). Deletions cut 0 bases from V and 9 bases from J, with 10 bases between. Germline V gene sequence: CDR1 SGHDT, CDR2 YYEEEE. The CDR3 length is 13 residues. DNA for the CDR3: TGTGCCAGCAGCTTGGACCCAGAGGGTGAGCAGTTCTTC. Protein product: CASSLDPEGEQFF.